This T cell receptor (beta chain) comes out of a study of cytomegalovirus exposure and HLA in healthy donors. Study as a whole: Earlier work reported approximately 100 million unique TCR beta sequences from approximately 180 million T cells.

Amplification used 60 Vbeta primers and 13 Jbeta primers. Clones were read by immunoSEQ multiplex PCR, and TCRdb kept only the in-frame ones, dropping some. The sample lists around 120,000 clones; approximately 80% were seen once. The germline gives CDR1 SGHDT, CDR2 YYEEEE. V lost 1 base to trimming and J lost 2 bases; unmatched junction nucleotides: 2. The CDR3 has 15 residues. All the people who gave samples were healthy bone marrow donors. Sequencing was carried out using PBMCs. This sequence joins TRBV5-6 and TRBJ2-1, with 8 nucleotides matching TRBD2. The sequence came from a human donor in good health. CDR3 region: CASSLSGGPYNEQFF. Written as DNA, the CDR3 is TGTGCCAGCAGCTTGTCGGGAGGGCCCTACAATGAGCAGTTCTTC. Variable domain in full (rest from reference TRBV5-6 and TRBJ2-1): DAGVTQSPTHLIKTRGQQVTLRCSPKSGHDTVSWYQQALGQGPQFIFQYYEEEERQRGNFPDRFSGHQFPNYSSELNVNALLLGDSALYLCASSLSGGPYNEQFFGPGTRLTVL.